Listed below are T cell receptor beta chains from one sample, sequenced in a study of OX40 agonist ivuxolimab in advanced cancers. Here immunoSEQ multiplex PCR was the method, and the copy in TCRdb shows in-frame clones only, minus some. Found here are almost 65,000 clones, about 83% of them singletons; the top ten hold approximately 0.75%. The material was CD4+ or CD8+ T cells sorted from blood, obtained in a trial of the OX40 agonist ivuxolimab. These receptor sequences come from an adult with an advanced solid tumor such as melanoma, head and neck, liver or kidney cancer. The CDR3 runs from the conserved cysteine through the conserved F or W.

>TRBV19|TRBJ2-2
CASSIWDAKGHGELFF
>TRBV2|TRBJ1-5
CASSGREFRQPQHF
>TRBV5-1|TRBJ2-7
CASSQTSGGLADEQYF
>TRBV6-1|TRBJ1-5
CASSSGTDINQPQHF
>TRBV4-1|TRBJ1-2
CASSLEPGNYGYTF
>TRBV11-1|TRBJ1-5
CASSLAPTGGSNQPQHF
>TRBV7-7|TRBJ2-1
CASSLGSPGPYNEQFF
>TRBV9|TRBJ1-1
CASSVGTLNTEAFF
>TRBV30|TRBJ2-4
CAWSVGPSGRSGRQYF
>TRBV5-6|TRBJ1-5
CASSGGTGAGNQPQHF
>TRBV6-1|TRBJ2-7
CASSEWIESGSPEQYF
>TRBV14|TRBJ1-1
CASSPHRDRGTEAFF
>TRBV2|TRBJ1-1
CASRGRTRATEAFF
>TRBV19|TRBJ2-7
CASPDRGNHEQYF
>TRBV5-4|TRBJ2-7
CASSLPGTSNEQYF
>TRBV19|TRBJ2-3
CASSRLGSTDTQYF
>TRBV5-4|TRBJ2-2
CASSFGGGRNTGELFF
>TRBV7-2|TRBJ2-5
CASSLLGLAEETQYF
>TRBV11-3|TRBJ2-5
CASSWGTGSLGETQYF
>TRBV11-2|TRBJ1-1
CASSWTTGWNTEAFF
>TRBV6-1|TRBJ1-6
CASSEPPEGGAGYNSPLHF
>TRBV5-4|TRBJ2-6
CASSLGGLGANVLTF
>TRBV25-1|TRBJ2-4
CASSAGELGNIQYF